One and the same sample provided the 9 T cell receptor beta chains below, sequenced in a study of T cells in Graves' hyperthyroidism and ophthalmopathy. RNA transcripts served as the template for amplifying TCR beta CDR3 regions. First-round RT-PCR targeting the TCR CDR3 was performed with the HTBI primer set. TCRdb processed the multiplex PCR reads anew with MiXCR; each CDR3 protein has one entry. This table holds roughly 700,000 distinct CDR3 sequences, around a third found once. Source material: blood. The source is a middle-aged woman with Graves' hyperthyroidism.

V is TRBV10-3 and J is TRBJ2-5, with 8 bases lining up with TRBD1. Germline V gene lookup returns CDR1 ENHRY and CDR2 SYGVKD. The CDR3 is 16 amino acids. V gave up 10 bases and J gave up 3 bases; unmatched junction bases: 16. The CDR3, as DNA: TGTGCCAGCAGGGGGCCTCCAGGGACAGTTAAAGAGACCCAGTACTTC. This encodes CASRGPPGTVKETQYF.

This clonotype has a handful of counts. This chain connects TRBV7-2 to TRBJ1-1, with a possible D match to TRBD1 (5 bases). V lost 3 bases, J lost 6 bases, and 8 bases lay in between. CDR1 is SGHTA, CDR2 FQGNSA, per germline. There are 12 residues in the CDR3. CDR3 sequence (DNA): TGTGCCAGCAGCTTTGGCAGGGCTGAAGCTTTCTTT. This sequence encodes CASSFGRAEAFF.

This clonotype was found a few times. The chain joins TRBV7-3 to TRBJ2-5; TRBD1 is a possible D gene (5 bases). This CDR3 contains 13 residues. Germline V CDR1 and CDR2: SGHTA, FQGTGA. V was trimmed by 5 bases and J by 5 bases, leaving 12 bases between them. Written as DNA, the CDR3 is TGTGCCAGCAGCACCCAGGGTGCGGAGACCCAGTACTTC. The encoded protein is CASSTQGAETQYF.

Ten or more counts support this clonotype. This chain uses TRBV20-1 with TRBJ2-5; possibly TRBD1 or TRBD2 for D (5 bases each). The CDR3 length is 15 residues. V was pared by 3 bases and J by 0 bases, with 14 bases between. The germline gives CDR1 DFQATT, CDR2 SNEGSKA (reference sequence). As DNA, the CDR3 is TGCAGTGCTAGGGGGCAAGGGACGTACCAAGAGACCCAGTACTTC. It is translated as CSARGQGTYQETQYF.

This chain uses TRBV10-3 with TRBJ2-3; 16 bases line up with TRBD2. CDR1 and CDR2 (germline): ENHRY, SYGVKD. V trimming: 6 bases; J trimming: 4 bases; junction bases outside the gene matches: 7. The CDR3 extends over 17 amino acids. CDR3: CAISPGLAGGLADTQYF. CDR3 DNA: TGTGCCATCAGCCCGGGACTAGCGGGGGGGCTGGCAGATACGCAGTATTTT.

There are a few counts of this clonotype. V usage is TRBV6-5 and J usage is TRBJ1-1; D is uncertain. The CDR3 spans 12 residues. Germline V gene sequence: CDR1 MNHEY, CDR2 SVGAGI. V was cut by 2 bases and J by 8 bases, with 9 bases left in between. CDR3 in amino acids: CASSYEGQEAFF. The CDR3 DNA reads as TGTGCCAGCAGTTACGAAGGGCAGGAAGCTTTCTTT.

In this sample, this clonotype turned up many times. This chain links TRBV7-8 with TRBJ1-2; 7 bases are a match to TRBD1. This CDR3 is 16 amino acids long. Per the germline V gene, CDR1 is SGHVS and CDR2 is FQNEAQ. Losses at the gene ends were 6 bases for V and 6 bases for J; bases not matched to a gene: 16. CDR3 in amino acids: CASSLGQAGAIHGYTF. CDR3 nucleotides: TGTGCCAGCAGTCTAGGACAGGCAGGGGCCATACATGGCTACACCTTC.

Ten or more counts support this clonotype. The V gene is TRBV7-9, the J gene TRBJ1-1; possible D gene TRBD1, 5 bases. CDR3 length: 13 residues. V was clipped by 0 bases and J by 5 bases, with 7 bases between them. The germline gives CDR1 SEHNR, CDR2 FQNEAQ (reference sequence). CDR3 in DNA: TGTGCCAGCAGCTTAGCCGAGGGGACTGAAGCTTTCTTT. Protein sequence: CASSLAEGTEAFF.

For this clonotype: Since a much larger clone is just one base distant, this may be a read error. V gene TRBV7-9 combines with J gene TRBJ1-1; D is perhaps TRBD1 (5 bases). This CDR3 spans 15 amino acids. The germline V gene has CDR1 SEHNR and CDR2 FQNEAQ (reference sequence). The V and J ends lost 5 bases and 3 bases respectively, with 16 bases between them. CDR3 sequence: CASSPIGGADTEAFF. The CDR3 DNA sequence: TGTGCCAGCAGCCCGATAGGAGGGGCGGACACTGAAGCTTTCTTT.